The clone carrying this T cell receptor beta chain has only a few counts. No antigen is known for it. PCR primers comprised 60 Vbeta and 13 Jbeta primers. TCRdb's table, derived via immunoSEQ multiplex PCR, lists solely in-frame clones and lacks some. The sample carries about 180,000 clones, roughly 80% recorded once. This sample is part of a study of cytomegalovirus exposure and HLA in healthy donors. With 7 bases clipped from V and 5 bases from J, the junction kept 6 bases outside the gene matches. The V gene's germline CDR1 is SEHNR and CDR2 FQNEAQ (reference sequence). This CDR3 spans 13 amino acids. Study-level findings and limits: TRBV6-2, TRBV6-3 and some other V segments were unresolvable in 87-base-pair reads. Both high specificity and high sensitivity reportedly marked the classifier's diagnosis of cytomegalovirus status. Analyses of presence/absence relied on an assumption of roughly uniform sequencing depth across donors.

This TCR came from a man aged 40-49 years in good health and CMV-seronegative. The chain combines TRBV7-9 with TRBJ2-7, with TRBD1 matching over 9 bases. Sequencing used PBMCs. For the CDR3, the DNA is TGTGCCAGCACCCGGGACAGGGAGGACGAGCAGTACTTC. Translation gives CASTRDREDEQYF.